These 10 T cell receptor beta chains came from one sample sequenced in a study of beta chain features in type 1 diabetes. Isolated RNA was reverse transcribed in full, so expressed TCRB transcripts were sequenced. Measured with immunoSEQ multiplex PCR; TCRdb has only the in-frame clones, and not every one. The table lists under 250,000 clones, roughly 14% of them singletons. Sequencing was done on a sample of naive CD4+ T cells from blood. Receptor source: a woman aged 40 to 50 in good health.

The chain carries TRBV6-5 and TRBJ2-3; tentative D call: TRBD2 (7 bases). Germline CDR1 and CDR2: MNHEY and SVGAGI. Trimming stripped 4 bases from V and 4 bases from J, with 12 bases between. The CDR3 sequence is 14 residues long. Here the CDR3 DNA reads TGTGCCAGCAGTTTCGAGGGGGGGGCAGATACGCAGTATTTT. This sequence encodes CASSFEGGADTQYF.

In this sample, this clone turned up a few times. The chain joins TRBV5-4 to TRBJ2-7; 11 bases agree with TRBD2. Per germline, CDR1 SGHNT and CDR2 YYREEE (reference sequence). Losses at the gene ends were 3 bases for V and 1 base for J; bases not matched to a gene: 3. CDR3 size: 15 residues. The CDR3 loop reads CASSSTSGVSYEQYF. The CDR3 nucleotides read TGTGCCAGCAGCTCGACTAGCGGGGTGTCCTACGAGCAGTACTTC. Complete variable domain (other parts from reference TRBV5-4 and TRBJ2-7): ETGVTQSPTHLIKTRGQQVTLRCSSQSGHNTVSWYQQALGQGPQFIFQYYREEENGRGNFPPRFSGLQFPNYSSELNVNALELDDSALYLCASSSTSGVSYEQYFGPGTRLTVT.

This clone has a handful of counts. V gene TRBV19 combines with J gene TRBJ2-7; D might be TRBD1 (5 bases). Per germline, CDR1 LNHDA and CDR2 SQIVND (reference sequence). This CDR3 has 14 amino acids. V lost 10 bases and J 3 bases, leaving 19 bases between the germline ends. The CDR3 sequence: CATASQGLDYEQYF. The CDR3 DNA sequence: TGTGCCACCGCCAGTCAGGGCCTAGACTACGAGCAGTACTTC.

This chain connects TRBV6-1 to TRBJ2-5, with a weak D call TRBD1 (8 bases). Germline CDR1 and CDR2: MNHNS and SASEGT. V was shortened by 2 bases and J by 3 bases, with 22 bases between the two germline ends. The CDR3 consists of 18 residues. The CDR3 DNA follows: TGTGCCAGCAGTGAATATCGAACTTACAGGGGGGGGAAAGAGACCCAGTACTTC. Its translation is CASSEYRTYRGGKETQYF.

The chain carries TRBV5-1 and TRBJ2-3, with 10 bases matching TRBD2. The trim removed 2 bases at V and 6 bases at J, leaving 9 bases unmatched. Germline CDR1 SGHRS, CDR2 YFSETQ. The CDR3 has 16 amino acids. CDR3 nucleotides: TGCGCCAGCAGCTTTCTTCCGGGACTAGCGAGCGATACGCAGTATTTT. Its protein product is CASSFLPGLASDTQYF.

The chain combines TRBV7-9 with TRBJ1-1; D remains ambiguous. Germline CDR1 is SEHNR and CDR2 is FQNEAQ (reference sequence). The CDR3 contains 14 residues. Trimming took off 4 bases at V and 4 bases at J, with 13 bases between the two ends. The CDR3 DNA reads as TGTGCCAGCAGCTCACAGTCGTCGGTCACTGAAGCTTTCTTT. It codes for CASSSQSSVTEAFF.

This clone was recorded a few times. This sequence joins TRBV5-4 and TRBJ1-5; 9 bases align to TRBD1. Germline V gene data show CDR1 as SGHNT and CDR2 as YYREEE (reference sequence). V lost 6 bases to trimming and J lost 1 base; unmatched junction nucleotides: 2. This CDR3 has 14 amino acids. The CDR3 region is CASNDRGSNQPQHF. The CDR3 DNA reads TGTGCCAGCAACGACAGGGGGAGCAATCAGCCCCAGCATTTT.

The genes are TRBV5-1 and TRBJ1-1; TRBD1 matches 10 bases. The J segment lost 5 bases and the V segment lost 0 bases, leaving 7 bases of the junction unmatched. CDR1 SGHRS and CDR2 YFSETQ come from the germline V gene. The CDR3 has 16 amino acids. The CDR3, as DNA: TGCGCCAGCAGCTTGGAGACAGGGGGCCGTGTGACTGAAGCTTTCTTT. Translated: CASSLETGGRVTEAFF.

This chain connects TRBV6-1 to TRBJ2-7, with D tentatively TRBD2 (6 bases). Germline V gene sequence: CDR1 MNHNS, CDR2 SASEGT. V shed 3 bases and J shed 6 bases, with 9 bases lying between them. CDR3 length equals 12 residues. CDR3 nucleotides: TGTGCCAGCAGTGAGACTAGGGGCGAGCAGTACTTC. Its protein product is CASSETRGEQYF.

This clone was detected a few times. The V and J genes are TRBV29-1 and TRBJ1-1; tentative D call: TRBD1 (6 bases). Germline assignment: CDR1 SQVTM and CDR2 ANQGSEA. This CDR3 has 13 residues. With 3 bases removed from V and 1 base from J, the gap between germline ends came to 9 bases. DNA of the CDR3: TGCAGCGTTGAGGGGACACAGAACACTGAAGCTTTCTTT. This sequence encodes CSVEGTQNTEAFF.